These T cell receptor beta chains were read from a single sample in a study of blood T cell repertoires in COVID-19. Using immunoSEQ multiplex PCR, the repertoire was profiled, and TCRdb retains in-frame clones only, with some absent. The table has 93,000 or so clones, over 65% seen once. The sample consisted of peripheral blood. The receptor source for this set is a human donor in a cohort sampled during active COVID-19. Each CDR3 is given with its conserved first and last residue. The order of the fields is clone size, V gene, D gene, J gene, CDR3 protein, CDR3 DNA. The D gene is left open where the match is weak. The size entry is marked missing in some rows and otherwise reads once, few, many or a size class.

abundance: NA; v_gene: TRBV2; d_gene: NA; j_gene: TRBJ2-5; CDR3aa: CASSMGQTRETQYF; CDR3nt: TGTGCCAGCAGCATGGGACAAACCCGGGAGACCCAGTACTTC
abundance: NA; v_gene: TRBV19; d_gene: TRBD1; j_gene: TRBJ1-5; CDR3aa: CASSTWDSPLHF; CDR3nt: TGTGCCAGTAGTACGTGGGACAGCCCACTGCATTTT
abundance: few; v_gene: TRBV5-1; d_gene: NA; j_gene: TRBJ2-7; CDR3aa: CASSLAGGEQYF; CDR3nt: TGCGCCAGCAGCTTGGCCGGGGGCGAGCAGTACTTC
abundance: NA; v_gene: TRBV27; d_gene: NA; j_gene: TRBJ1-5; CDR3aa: CASSFGGASGQPQHF; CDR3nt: TGTGCCAGCAGTTTTGGGGGGGCCTCAGGCCAGCCCCAGCATTTT
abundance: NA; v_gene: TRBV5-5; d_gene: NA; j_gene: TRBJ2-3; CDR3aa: CASSALIPSTDTQYF; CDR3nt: TGTGCCAGCAGCGCTCTAATTCCTAGCACAGATACGCAGTATTTT
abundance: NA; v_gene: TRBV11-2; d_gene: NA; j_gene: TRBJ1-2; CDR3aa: CASSLSGGPGYTF; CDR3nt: TGTGCCAGCAGCTTATCCGGGGGGCCTGGCTACACCTTC
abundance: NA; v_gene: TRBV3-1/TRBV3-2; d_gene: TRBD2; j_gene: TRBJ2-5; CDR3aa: CASSQGRTSAETQYF; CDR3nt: TGTGCCAGCAGCCAAGGGAGAACTAGCGCAGAGACCCAGTACTTC
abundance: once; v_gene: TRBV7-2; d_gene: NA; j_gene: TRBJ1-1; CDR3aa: CASSQSPGTEAFF; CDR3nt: TGTGCCAGCAGCCAAAGCCCCGGGACTGAAGCTTTCTTT
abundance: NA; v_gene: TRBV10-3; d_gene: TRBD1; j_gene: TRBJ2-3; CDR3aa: CAISVIRGRSGTDTQYF; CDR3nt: TGTGCCATCAGTGTCATCAGGGGGCGGTCGGGCACAGATACGCAGTATTTT
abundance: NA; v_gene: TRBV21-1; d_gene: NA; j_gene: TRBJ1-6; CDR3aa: CASSTPPRNHSPLHF; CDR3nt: TGTGCCAGCAGCACCCCCCCGCGGAACCATTCACCCCTCCACTTT
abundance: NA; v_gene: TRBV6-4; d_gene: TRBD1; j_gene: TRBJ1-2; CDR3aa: CASSEGDRGFRYTF; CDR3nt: TGTGCCAGCAGTGAGGGGGACAGGGGGTTTCGCTACACCTTC
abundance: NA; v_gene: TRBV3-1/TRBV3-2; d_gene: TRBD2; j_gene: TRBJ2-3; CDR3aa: CATGLAGNTDTQYF; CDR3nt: TGTGCCACCGGACTAGCGGGGAATACAGATACGCAGTATTTT
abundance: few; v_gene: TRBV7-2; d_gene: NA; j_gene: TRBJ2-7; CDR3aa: CASSPPGGPITEQYF; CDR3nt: TGTGCCAGCAGCCCACCCGGGGGGCCTATCACCGAGCAGTACTTC
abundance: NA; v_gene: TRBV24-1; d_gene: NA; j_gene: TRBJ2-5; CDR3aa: CATSAGGQETQYF; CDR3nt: TGTGCCACCAGTGCGGGTGGTCAAGAGACCCAGTACTTC
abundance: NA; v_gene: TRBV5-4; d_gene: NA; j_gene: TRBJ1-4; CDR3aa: CASSLDNRAEKLFF; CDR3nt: TGTGCCAGCAGCTTGGACAACAGGGCGGAAAAACTGTTTTTT
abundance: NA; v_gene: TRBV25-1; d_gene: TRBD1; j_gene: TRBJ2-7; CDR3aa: CASSDPGDRLVWEQYF; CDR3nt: TGTGCCAGCAGTGATCCCGGGGACAGGCTTGTTTGGGAGCAGTACTTC
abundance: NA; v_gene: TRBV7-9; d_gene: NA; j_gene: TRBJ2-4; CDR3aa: CASSKDGGAAKNIQYF; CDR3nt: TGTGCCAGCAGCAAGGATGGGGGCGCGGCCAAAAACATTCAGTACTTC
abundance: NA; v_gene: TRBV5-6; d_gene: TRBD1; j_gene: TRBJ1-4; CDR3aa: CASSRDRDEKLFF; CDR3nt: TGTGCCAGCAGCAGGGACAGGGACGAAAAACTGTTTTTT
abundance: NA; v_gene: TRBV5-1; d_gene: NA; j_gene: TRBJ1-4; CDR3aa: CASSPGGEKLFF; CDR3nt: TGCGCCAGCAGCCCGGGGGGGGAAAAACTGTTTTTT
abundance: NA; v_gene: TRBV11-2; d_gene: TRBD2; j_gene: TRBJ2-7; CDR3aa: CASSLGGASSDEQYF; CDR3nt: TGTGCCAGCAGCCTCGGGGGGGCGAGTAGCGACGAGCAGTACTTC
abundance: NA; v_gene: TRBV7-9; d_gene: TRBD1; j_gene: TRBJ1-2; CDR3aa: CASSLQGAKGYTF; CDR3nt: TGTGCCAGCAGCCTTCAGGGGGCGAAAGGCTACACCTTC
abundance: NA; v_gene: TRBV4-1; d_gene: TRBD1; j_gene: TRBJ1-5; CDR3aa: CASSQIGQGDQPQHF; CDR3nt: TGCGCCAGCAGCCAGATAGGACAGGGGGACCAGCCCCAGCATTTT
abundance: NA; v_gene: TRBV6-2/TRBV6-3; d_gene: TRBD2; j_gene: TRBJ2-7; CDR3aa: CASSYSMGGSEQYF; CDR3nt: TGTGCCAGCAGTTACTCGATGGGGGGGTCGGAGCAGTACTTC
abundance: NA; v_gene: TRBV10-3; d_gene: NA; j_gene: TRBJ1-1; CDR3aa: CAITTETATEAFF; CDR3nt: TGTGCCATCACCACAGAAACGGCGACTGAAGCTTTCTTT
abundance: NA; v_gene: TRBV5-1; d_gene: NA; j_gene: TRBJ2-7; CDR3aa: CASSLGTSPNEQYF; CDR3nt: TGCGCCAGCAGCTTGGGGACTTCCCCCAACGAGCAGTACTTC
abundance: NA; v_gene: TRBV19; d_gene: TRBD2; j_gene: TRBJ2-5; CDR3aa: CASRTIAGGQETQYF; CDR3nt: TGTGCCAGTAGAACCATAGCGGGGGGTCAGGAGACCCAGTACTTC
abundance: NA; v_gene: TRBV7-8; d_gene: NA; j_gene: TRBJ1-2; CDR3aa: CASSLGQYGYTF; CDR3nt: TGTGCCAGCAGCTTAGGGCAGTATGGCTACACCTTC
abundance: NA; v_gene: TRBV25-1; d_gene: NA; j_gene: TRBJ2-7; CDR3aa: CASLGVQREQYF; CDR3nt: TGTGCCAGCTTGGGCGTCCAAAGAGAGCAGTACTTC
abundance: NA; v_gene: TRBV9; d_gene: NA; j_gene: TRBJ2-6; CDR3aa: CASSAGTGSGANVLTF; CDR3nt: TGTGCCAGCAGCGCCGGCACAGGGTCTGGGGCCAACGTCCTGACTTTC
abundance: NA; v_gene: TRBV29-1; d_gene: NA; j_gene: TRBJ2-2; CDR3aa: CSVEETRGAGELFF; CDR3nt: TGCAGCGTTGAAGAGACCAGGGGGGCCGGGGAGCTGTTTTTT
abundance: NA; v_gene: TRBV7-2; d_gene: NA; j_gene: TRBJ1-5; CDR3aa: CASSRDTSNQPQHF; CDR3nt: TGTGCCAGCAGCCGGGACACCAGCAATCAGCCCCAGCATTTT
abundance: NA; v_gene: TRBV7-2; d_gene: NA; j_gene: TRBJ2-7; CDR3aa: CASSPGGTVSYEQYF; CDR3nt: TGTGCCAGCAGCCCAGGGGGGACAGTCTCCTACGAGCAGTACTTC
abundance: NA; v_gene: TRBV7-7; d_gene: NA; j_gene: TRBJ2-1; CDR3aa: CASSPLGSRNEQFF; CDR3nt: TGTGCCAGCAGCCCGCTAGGAAGTAGGAATGAGCAGTTCTTC
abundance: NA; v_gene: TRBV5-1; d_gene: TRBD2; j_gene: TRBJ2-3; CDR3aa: CASSLDLAGGYDTQYF; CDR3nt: TGCGCCAGCAGCTTGGATCTAGCGGGTGGCTACGATACGCAGTATTTT
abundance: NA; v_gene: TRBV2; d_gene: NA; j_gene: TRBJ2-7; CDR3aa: CASREWYSYEQYF; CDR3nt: TGTGCCAGCAGAGAGTGGTATTCCTACGAGCAGTACTTC
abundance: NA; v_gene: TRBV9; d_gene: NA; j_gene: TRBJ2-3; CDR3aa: CASSLGLSDTQYF; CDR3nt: TGTGCCAGCAGCCTGGGACTTTCAGATACGCAGTATTTT
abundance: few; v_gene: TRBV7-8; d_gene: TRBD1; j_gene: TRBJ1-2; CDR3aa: CASSWGQGAYGYTF; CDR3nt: TGTGCCAGCAGCTGGGGACAGGGGGCATATGGCTACACCTTC
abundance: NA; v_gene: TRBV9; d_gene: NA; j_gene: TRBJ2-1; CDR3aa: CASSVDVRGYNEQFF; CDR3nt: TGTGCCAGCAGCGTCGACGTCAGGGGCTACAATGAGCAGTTCTTC
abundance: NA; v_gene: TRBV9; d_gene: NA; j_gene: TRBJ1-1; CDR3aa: CASSPGRGTEAFF; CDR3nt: TGTGCCAGCAGCCCTGGTAGGGGCACTGAAGCTTTCTTT
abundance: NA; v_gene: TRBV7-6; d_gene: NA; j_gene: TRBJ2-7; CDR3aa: CASSLVDRTYEQYF; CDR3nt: TGTGCCAGCAGCTTAGTGGACAGAACCTACGAGCAGTACTTC
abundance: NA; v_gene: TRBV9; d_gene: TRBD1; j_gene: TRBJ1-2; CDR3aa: CASSTRQGPLYGYTF; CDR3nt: TGTGCCAGCAGCACCCGACAGGGACCCCTCTATGGCTACACCTTC
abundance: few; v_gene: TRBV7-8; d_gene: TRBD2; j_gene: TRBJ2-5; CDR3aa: CASSLVPRGRLETQYF; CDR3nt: TGTGCCAGCAGCTTAGTACCGCGGGGGAGGTTAGAGACCCAGTACTTC
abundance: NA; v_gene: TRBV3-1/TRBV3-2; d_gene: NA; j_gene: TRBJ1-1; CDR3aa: CASSQDMVRVEAFF; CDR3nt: TGTGCCAGCAGCCAAGATATGGTACGGGTTGAAGCTTTCTTT
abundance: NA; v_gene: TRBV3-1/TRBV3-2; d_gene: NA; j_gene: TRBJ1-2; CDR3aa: CANRKITYFYGYTF; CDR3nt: TGTGCCAACAGAAAGATTACTTATTTCTATGGCTACACCTTC
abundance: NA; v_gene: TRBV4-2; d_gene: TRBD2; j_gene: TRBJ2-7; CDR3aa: CASSQGTGGLREQYF; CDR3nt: TGTGCCAGCAGCCAGGGGACGGGGGGACTACGGGAGCAGTACTTC
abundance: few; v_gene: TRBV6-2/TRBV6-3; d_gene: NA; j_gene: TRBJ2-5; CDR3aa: CASSYHLFTGSPETQYF; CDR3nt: TGTGCCAGCAGTTACCACCTCTTTACAGGGAGCCCAGAGACCCAGTACTTC
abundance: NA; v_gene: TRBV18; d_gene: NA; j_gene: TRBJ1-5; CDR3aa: CASSPLQNSNQPQHF; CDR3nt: TGTGCCAGCTCACCCTTACAGAATAGCAATCAGCCCCAGCATTTT
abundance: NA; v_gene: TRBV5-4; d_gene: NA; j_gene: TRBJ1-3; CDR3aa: CASSLTGQNTIYF; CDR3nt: TGTGCCAGCAGCTTAACGGGACAAAACACCATATATTTT
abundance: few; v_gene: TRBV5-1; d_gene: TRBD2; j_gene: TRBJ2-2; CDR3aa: CASSLVSRGGNTGELFF; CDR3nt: TGCGCCAGCAGCTTGGTCTCGCGGGGGGGGAACACCGGGGAGCTGTTTTTT
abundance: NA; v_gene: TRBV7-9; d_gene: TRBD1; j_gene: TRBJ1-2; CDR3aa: CASGTGSYGYTF; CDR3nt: TGTGCCAGCGGGACAGGGAGCTATGGCTACACCTTC
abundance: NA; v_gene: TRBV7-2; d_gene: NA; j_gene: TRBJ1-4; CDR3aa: CASSLVGANEKLFF; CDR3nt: TGTGCCAGCAGCTTAGTTGGAGCTAATGAAAAACTGTTTTTT
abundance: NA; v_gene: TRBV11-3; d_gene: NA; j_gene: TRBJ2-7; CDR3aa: CASSLGVDSRYEQYF; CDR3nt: TGTGCCAGCAGCTTAGGGGTGGACAGCCGCTACGAGCAGTACTTC
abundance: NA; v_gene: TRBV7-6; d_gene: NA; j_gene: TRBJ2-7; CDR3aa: CASSLAPGYEQYF; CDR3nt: TGTGCCAGCAGCTTAGCGCCGGGGTACGAGCAGTACTTC